This T cell receptor beta chain was identified during a study of identical twins. Germline assignment: CDR1 SGHKS and CDR2 YYEKEE (reference sequence). This CDR3 region has 14 residues. V shed 0 bases and J shed 2 bases, with 9 bases lying between them. This clonotype was counted many times. The target antigen is unknown. A universal primer site came from template switching; cDNA carried unique molecular identifiers. TCRdb reprocessed the 5' RACE reads via MiXCR and lists one record per CDR3 protein. There are 350,000 to 500,000 distinct CDR3 sequences in the sample; approximately 18% occur only once, and 9% to 15% lies in the top ten. Study results and limitations: Findings depended on cross-sectional statistics rather than tracking the same donors. Less excess twin sharing appeared in beta out-of-frame sequences.

The V call is TRBV5-5, the J call TRBJ2-7, with D uncertain. The sequenced sample was naive T cells sorted from blood. The origin of this receptor is a man aged 50 to 60 in good health. The CDR3, as DNA: TGTGCCAGCAGCTTGGAAAGAGACGCCTACGAGCAGTACTTC. This gives the protein CASSLERDAYEQYF.